This T cell receptor (beta chain) emerged from a study of regulatory T cells in long-lasting Graves disease (dated by TCRdb to the early 2020s). A note on the overall study: Antithyroid drugs had been taken for less than 3 months by newly diagnosed Graves' disease patients. The study was conducted in China and was registered as a clinical trial. This study used TCR sequencing and RNA sequencing of peripheral blood to compare persistent Graves' disease patients against newly diagnosed Graves' disease patients. A total of roughly 33 samples were covered by TCR sequencing, comprising some 13 persistent and roughly 20 newly diagnosed Graves' disease patients. General study outcomes and caveats: Compared with newly diagnosed patients, persistent Graves' disease patients had lower TCR Shannon entropy and fewer highly expanded clones, which suggests clonal expansion. As a limitation, the authors acknowledged that the small sample size may reduce accuracy. Only the TCR beta chain was sequenced and analyzed. Patients with persistent disease shared more public clonotypes (approximately 2,500) than newly diagnosed patients did (about 1,000). Because the primary lesion, thyroid tissue, could not be accessed, the study looked at peripheral blood alone. Preferential use of TRBV28, TRBJ1-2 and TRBJ2-5 was observed in persistent disease, whereas TRBV20-1 and TRBJ2-1 were favored in newly diagnosed disease.

V and J are truncated by 7 bases and 0 bases respectively, leaving an intervening sequence of 12 bases. The CDR3 numbers 14 residues from cysteine through phenylalanine. Solely the CDR3 DNA is kept, with 42 bases framed from the first base. Library prep was done by multiplex PCR. The listed sequencing device is Illumina HiSeq 4000. iRepertoire HTBI primers and Arm-PCR amplification of CDR3 regions were used to construct TCR beta libraries. Before sequencing, the PCR products underwent gel purification. The paper's processing steps were these. Gene usage analysis of CDR3 amino acid clonotypes relied on the 60 to 65 TRBV and around 13 TRBJ segments identified across samples. COPE and FqMerger were used to merge filtered high-quality paired reads into contigs. BLAST was used to align contigs to IMGT TRBV, TRBD and TRBJ reference genes, and CDR3 was defined according to IMGT. Any clonotype with a frequency above 0.1% was classified as a highly expanded clone. Repertoire diversity was measured by Shannon entropy, and V-J evenness by the Gini coefficient. A clonotype was considered public if more than one individual shared it. Clones were called with MiXCR by TCRdb after fastp trimmed the public reads at Q25, and only in-frame beta chains were retained. A single entry per CDR3 protein holds the most common genes and DNA from its merged rows. These V and J calls originate from TCRdb's pipeline instead of the authors' own analysis. This sample gives hundreds of thousands of distinct CDR3 sequences in total; about 16% of them show up just once. Roughly 18% of the sample lies in the top ten.

This clonotype was detected many times. Its recognized antigen is unknown. No much larger clone exists at a distance of one base, and base qualities are not known. According to the study, the label for this sample's time point signals: newly diagnosed GD, antithyroid drugs for less than 3 months. RNA was extracted from PBMCs in TRIzol for both TCR sequencing and RNA sequencing. Graves' disease was diagnosed according to American Thyroid Association guidelines. Recruitment of patients was carried out at an endocrinology department in Xi'an, China. From each patient, approximately 9 milliliters of peripheral blood was collected into an EDTA anticoagulant tube. Ficoll Paque Plus density gradient separation was used to isolate PBMCs, and no further T cell sorting was performed. An Agilent 2100 Bioanalyzer and agarose gel were used to check RNA quality, while a NanoDrop 2000 measured RNA concentration.

The data were also submitted as part of a second study, on T cells in Graves' hyperthyroidism and ophthalmopathy. The second study's authors report: Stable Graves' hyperthyroidism was defined as no progression to ophthalmopathy during 18 months of follow-up. The hyperthyroidism patients were between 18 and 65 years old and newly diagnosed, with a disease duration of less than 2 months. Any patient with an uncontrolled infection, another autoimmune disease, pregnancy or lactation was excluded. Diagnoses relied on clinical symptoms, serum thyroxine and TRAb, thyroid ultrasound and orbital computed tomography. The TCR CDR3 was subjected to a first round of RT-PCR using the HTBI primer set and the Qiagen OneStep RT-PCR kit. Most expanded thyroid clonotypes (frequency above 0.001) were also found in blood, which suggests that blood repertoires may mirror thyroid immune responses. A 13 V-J signature model separated ophthalmopathy from stable hyperthyroidism, with 87.88% sensitivity and roughly 81% specificity in cross-validation and 80%/75% in testing. In validation, the model predicted progression to ophthalmopathy with approximately 71% sensitivity and 72.22% specificity, a median of around six months before onset. To identify TCR V-J signatures that set the groups apart, the researchers used a discovery cohort of about a hundred patients, made up of 40 to 45 with Graves' ophthalmopathy and approximately 57 with stable Graves' hyperthyroidism. Prospective prediction of ophthalmopathy was tested in an independent validation cohort of approximately 19 hyperthyroidism patients and 15 to 17 patients who later progressed to ophthalmopathy. For training and testing, the 100 or so patients in the discovery cohort were randomly divided in a 7:3 ratio. Thyroid tissue and blood T-cell repertoires from more than five Graves' hyperthyroidism patients were also compared in the study. After blood sampling, hyperthyroidism patients were treated with methimazole at a starting dose of 30 mg daily, and ophthalmopathy patients were treated with high-dose intravenous methylprednisolone. Libraries were constructed in a second round of multiplex PCR, after which size selection and purification were performed. Libraries were sequenced paired-end with 100 bp reads on an Illumina HiSeq2000. SOAPnuke was used to process the raw data, throwing out any read that contained adapters or uncalled bases, had a mean Phred below 15, or lacked an exact constant-primer or identifier match. COPE v1.2.5 was used to merge high-quality paired reads, and clonotypes were defined as unique nucleotide sequences. MiTCR v1.1 was used to align the clonotypes against IMGT TRBV, TRBD and TRBJ reference segments. Only V-J combinations with frequency above 0.0001, covering about 99% of repertoires, were analysed. The TCS score was defined as the ratio of F50 (clonal expansion) to E x V (chaos), calculated using BLOSUM62-based TCRdist between CDR3 peptides within each V-J. Welch's t-statistics and random forest reduced roughly 530 V-J features to 10 to 15, which were used in a naive Bayes classifier (R e1071). Sample size was not statistically predetermined, and blinding of investigators to group allocation was not performed. According to the paper, TCR Vbeta CDR3 sequencing was carried out on 135 peripheral blood samples, which came from 40 to 45 ophthalmopathy, 75 to 80 hyperthyroidism and roughly 17 progressor patients.

The sequence is built from TRBV12-3 or TRBV12-4 and TRBJ1-1; matching of 5 bases hints at TRBD1 as the D gene. The input for sequencing was peripheral blood mononuclear cells (PBMCs), taken at new diagnosis, from a patient treated with antithyroid drugs. The source is a woman between 25 and 40 years old with Graves disease. Donor details come from another sample of the same person, matched by shared clones. Here the CDR3 is given as CASTSGGMNTEAFF. The DNA sequence reads TGTGCCAGCACCTCGGGGGGGATGAACACTGAAGCTTTCTTT.